The present TCR beta chain was sequenced within a study of blood T cell repertoires in COVID-19 (dated by TCRdb to about 2020). For the study in its entirety: Samples covering the acute and convalescent phases of COVID-19 were provided by collaborators in the United States, Italy and Spain. Where available, HLA class I and class II types were obtained from metadata supplied by the sample provider rather than from assay-based typing. The sample metadata nearly always contained a de-identified subject ID, COVID-19 status, age in years and sex. A freely available public database, intended as a resource for researchers studying the immune response to SARS-CoV-2, is where the repertoires were released. The dataset comprised deeply sampled blood TCRbeta repertoires from subjects exposed to, actively infected with, or recovered from COVID-19. The samples were drawn from two sources: the first 160 participants of the ongoing ImmuneRACE study, and fewer than 1,500 subjects contributed by 6 global collaborators. The material from the prospective study consisted of cDNA or gDNA derived from T cells, B-cell-depleted T cells, or PBMCs.

In the prospective study, participants were roughly 18 to 95 years old, resided in about two dozen geographic areas of the United States, and were enrolled through a virtual design. To assign participants to cohorts, the prospective study relied on clinical history that participants themselves reported in a screening survey and a study questionnaire. ImmuneRACE Cohort 3 recovered participants were defined by two consecutive negative NP/OP PCR tests, healthcare professional clearance, or symptom resolution. Each participant in the prospective study had whole blood, serum and a nasopharyngeal or oropharyngeal swab collected by mobile phlebotomists. Over a roughly 2-month period, participants in the prospective study had the option of providing additional blood draws and questionnaires. Before DNA extraction, prospective study blood samples were shipped either frozen or at room temperature. TCRbeta CDR3 regions were amplified from genomic DNA using the immunoSEQ Assay, a bias-controlled multiplex PCR. On the authors' methods: The number of nucleated cells in each sample was estimated by amplification of reference gene primers within the assay. To quantify the absolute abundance of each unique TCRbeta CDR3 rearrangement, sequence reads were collapsed and filtered. Productive Simpson clonality was computed per sample as the square root of Simpson's diversity index over productive rearrangements. Imported from immuneACCESS, the table was reduced by TCRdb to in-frame sequences with V and J called. These copies leave out some clones; in studies compared against another copy, an unresolved V gene accounts for under half, and the cause of the remainder is not known. V and J calls and clone size are given by that table; D and trimming were obtained from the DNA. The sample table contains around 300,000 clones; only one count was recorded for about 90% of them. The ten largest clones take up roughly a tenth of the sample.

A note on this clone: It lacks a known antigen. Base qualities are not at hand, and no much larger clone is one base apart.

The CDR3 spans 16 residues, from the cysteine through the phenylalanine. Only CDR3 DNA is held: 48 bases, read in frame from base 1. CDR1 and CDR2, per the germline V gene, are MNHEY and SVGAGI. The germline ends are 14 bases apart after V is trimmed by 0 bases and J by 6 bases. Overall results and qualifications from the work: The quantity of clinical and demographic metadata differed by source and by participant and was supplied without curation.

The V and J segments used are TRBV6-5 and TRBJ2-2; the D region possibly corresponds to TRBD1 (6 bases align). The source of this sequence is a woman younger than 45 who had recovered from COVID-19. Source material: PBMCs or T cells enriched from blood (not recorded which). The bases are TGTGCCAGCAGTTACTCGGGACAACTTGAGGCCGGGGAGCTGTTTTTT. Its coded protein is CASSYSGQLEAGELFF.